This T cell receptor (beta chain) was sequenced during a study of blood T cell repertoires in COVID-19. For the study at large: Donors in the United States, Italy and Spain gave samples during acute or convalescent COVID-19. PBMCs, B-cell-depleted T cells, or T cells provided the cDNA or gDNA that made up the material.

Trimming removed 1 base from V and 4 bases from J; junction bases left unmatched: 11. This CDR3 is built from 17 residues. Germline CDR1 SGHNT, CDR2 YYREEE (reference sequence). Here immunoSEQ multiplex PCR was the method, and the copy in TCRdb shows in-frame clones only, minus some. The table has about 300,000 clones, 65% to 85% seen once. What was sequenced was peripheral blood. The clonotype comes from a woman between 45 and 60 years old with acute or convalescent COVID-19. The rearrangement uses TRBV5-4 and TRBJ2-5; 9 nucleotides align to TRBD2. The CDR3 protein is CASSLRIGGGAGETQYF. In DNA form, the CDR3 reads TGTGCCAGCAGCTTGCGTATAGGCGGGGGGGCGGGAGAGACCCAGTACTTC.